This T cell receptor beta chain was documented in a study of neurological immune-mediated disorders. The sample's time point: longitudinal time-point 2. Unsorted libraries were prepared from 2 million PBMCs that had been stored at -80 C. cDNA synthesis was performed by 5'RACE with 10-nucleotide random UMIs. A single run covered 15-18 subjects with over 200 million TCR-beta sequences. TCRdb processed the 5' RACE reads anew with MiXCR; each CDR3 protein has one entry. The sample shows about 90,000 distinct CDR3 sequences, roughly 13% of them seen only once. Study results and caveats: The greatest TCR clonal expansion occurred in HTLV-1-associated myelopathy and the least in multiple sclerosis, which fell below healthy controls.

This clonotype has a count of ten or more. As yet, its antigen is unknown. This sequence was found in a female donor with HTLV-1-associated myelopathy (HAM/TSP). The sequencing sample was made of PBMCs.

CDR3 DNA sequence: TGTGCCAGCAGTGCTTGGAGGGATAGCTATGGCTACACCTTC. Protein sequence: CASSAWRDSYGYTF. V gene TRBV2 combines with J gene TRBJ1-2, with D unresolved. This CDR3 is 14 amino acids long. V shed 4 bases and J shed 4 bases, with 13 bases lying between them. Germline-derived CDR1 and CDR2 are SNHLY and FYNNEI.